This T cell receptor beta chain was retrieved from a study of cytomegalovirus exposure and HLA in healthy donors. Vbeta (60) and Jbeta (13) primers were used in the PCR. Measured with immunoSEQ multiplex PCR; TCRdb has only the in-frame clones, and not every one. The table records roughly 120,000 clones, 70% to 85% of them present only once. This clone came up a few times. The V gene lost 6 bases and the J gene lost 5 bases, with 13 bases spanning the gap. Germline V gene lookup returns CDR1 PRHDT and CDR2 FYEKMQ (reference sequence). The CDR3 is 13 amino acids. The material sequenced was PBMCs. This TCR was sampled from a man over 45 in good health and CMV-seropositive. The V gene is TRBV13, the J gene TRBJ2-5; D is perhaps TRBD2 (5 bases). CDR3 in amino acids: CASSRRRAETQYF. CDR3 DNA: TGTGCCAGCAGTCGCCGGCGGGCTGAGACCCAGTACTTC.